The 19 T cell receptor beta chains presented below share a single source sample, sequenced in a study of OX40 agonist ivuxolimab in advanced cancers. Using immunoSEQ multiplex PCR, the repertoire was profiled, and TCRdb retains in-frame clones only, with some absent. The repertoire consists of around 80,000 clones, with about 86% occurring once and the leading ten covering approximately 0.99%. Sequences were derived from CD4+ or CD8+ T cells sorted from blood, sampled in a trial of the OX40 agonist ivuxolimab. The origin of the receptors is an adult with an advanced solid tumor such as melanoma, head and neck, liver or kidney cancer.

V usage is TRBV19 and J usage is TRBJ2-5, with 9 positions matching TRBD2. The CDR3 has 16 residues. J lost 7 bases, V lost 0 bases, and 9 bases had no gene match. Germline assignment: CDR1 LNHDA and CDR2 SQIVND (reference sequence). CDR3 protein: CASSIDSGGVSWTQYF. The CDR3 DNA reads TGTGCCAGTAGTATAGATAGCGGGGGCGTCTCATGGACCCAGTACTTC.

The chain uses TRBV19 and TRBJ2-7; D remains unclear. Germline-derived CDR1 and CDR2 are LNHDA and SQIVND (reference sequence). The germline V and J ends were trimmed by 5 bases and 3 bases, with 20 bases remaining between them. This CDR3 is 16 amino acids long. The CDR3 bases are TGTGCCAGTAGTCCCGGGCCAGCCAACCCCTACTACGAGCAGTACTTC. It codes for CASSPGPANPYYEQYF.

The chain is built from TRBV10-3 and TRBJ2-3, with D possibly TRBD2 on 6 matching bases. Trimming took 2 bases from V and 2 from J, leaving 20 bases between them. This CDR3 spans 18 amino acids. The germline V gene has CDR1 ENHRY and CDR2 SYGVKD. This CDR3 is CAISETRLGLTFTDTQYF. The CDR3 region has the DNA TGTGCCATCAGTGAGACTCGACTAGGGCTAACCTTCACAGATACGCAGTATTTT.

This chain connects TRBV7-9 to TRBJ1-3, with 7 bases aligning to TRBD1. The CDR3 length is 16 residues. Germline-derived CDR1 and CDR2 are SEHNR and FQNEAQ (reference sequence). The junction had 7 bases not matched to a gene; V was cut back by 4 bases and J by 1 base. The CDR3 DNA sequence: TGTGCCAGCAGCTCGGAAGGACAGGTTTCTGGAAACACCATATATTTT. Translated, it gives CASSSEGQVSGNTIYF.

This chain uses TRBV28 with TRBJ1-1; perhaps TRBD1 as D (6 bases). Germline assignment: CDR1 MDHEN and CDR2 SYDVKM. The CDR3 is 15 residues long. V lost 1 base to trimming and J lost 2 bases, with 11 bases between them. CDR3 sequence reads: CASSLSDRRNTEAFF. DNA of the CDR3: TGTGCCAGCAGTTTATCTGACAGGCGAAACACTGAAGCTTTCTTT.

V is TRBV11-1 and J is TRBJ2-2, with 14 bases lining up with TRBD2. Germline V gene lookup returns CDR1 SGHAT and CDR2 FQDESV (reference sequence). The CDR3 is 19 residues long. Trimming at V came to 1 base and at J to 5 bases, leaving 9 bases not matched to a gene. CDR3 region: CASSLGLGLAGEQTGELFF. The CDR3 coding sequence is TGTGCCAGCAGCTTAGGTTTGGGACTAGCGGGAGAACAAACCGGGGAGCTGTTTTTT.

This CDR3 is CASSFLREKLFF. CDR3 coding DNA: TGTGCCAGCAGCTTCCTACGAGAAAAACTGTTTTTT. The rearrangement joins TRBV7-9 to TRBJ1-4; no clear D gene. The germline V and J ends were trimmed by 3 bases and 8 bases, with 7 bases remaining between them. The germline gives CDR1 SEHNR, CDR2 FQNEAQ (reference sequence). This CDR3 has 12 residues.

This clone came up once. The chain has TRBV6-1 and TRBJ2-1; 7 bases map to TRBD2. The germline CDR1 and CDR2 sequences are MNHNS and SASEGT. V lost 6 bases, J lost 8 bases, and 10 bases stayed unmatched. The CDR3 runs 14 residues. DNA of the CDR3: TGTGCCAGCAGAGGGACTAACCTCAAGGATGAGCAGTTCTTC. Translating it yields CASRGTNLKDEQFF.

V is TRBV11-2 and J is TRBJ2-5, with 7 bases aligning to TRBD2. Germline V gene data show CDR1 as SGHAT and CDR2 as FQNNGV. The CDR3 is 13 residues long. After removal of 3 bases from V and 5 bases from J, the junction contained 3 bases not matched to a gene. CDR3 in DNA: TGTGCCAGCAGCTTTCCCGGGGGGGAGACCCAGTACTTC. Translating it yields CASSFPGGETQYF.

This clone was seen once. The chain is built from TRBV7-9 and TRBJ2-6; D is unclear. The CDR3 is 15 residues long. The germline V and J ends were trimmed by 0 bases and 0 bases, with 3 bases remaining between them. CDR1 SEHNR and CDR2 FQNEAQ come from the germline V gene (reference sequence). The CDR3 region has the DNA TGTGCCAGCAGCTTAGCGGGCTCTGGGGCCAACGTCCTGACTTTC. It is translated as CASSLAGSGANVLTF.

This clone appeared a single time. CDR3 DNA: TGTGCCAGCAGTTTGGCCGGGGCAGGGGGGAACACTGAAGCTTTCTTT. Its protein is CASSLAGAGGNTEAFF. The rearrangement joins TRBV28 to TRBJ1-1; 7 nucleotides match TRBD1. In germline, CDR1 is MDHEN, CDR2 SYDVKM. V dropped 3 bases and J dropped 1; count of bases not matched to a gene: 8. The length of the CDR3 is 16 residues.

A few counts support this clone. This chain links TRBV7-2 with TRBJ2-7; 7 nucleotides agree with TRBD2. Germline assignment: CDR1 SGHTA and CDR2 FQGNSA. The CDR3 totals 15 residues. Trimming removed 1 base from V and 3 bases from J; junction bases left unmatched: 6. In DNA, the CDR3 is TGTGCCAGCAGCTTAGATGGCGGGAGATACTACGAGCAGTACTTC. Its translation: CASSLDGGRYYEQYF.

V usage is TRBV5-4 and J usage is TRBJ2-1; 7 bases fit TRBD2. Germline CDR1 and CDR2: SGHNT and YYREEE (reference sequence). The V and J ends lost 4 bases and 0 bases, in that order; junction bases with no gene match: 4. The CDR3 length is 15 residues. CDR3 bases: TGTGCCAGCAGCATAAGACTAGCCTCCTACAATGAGCAGTTCTTC. Protein sequence: CASSIRLASYNEQFF. Full variable domain (rest looked up from reference TRBV5-4 and TRBJ2-1): ETGVTQSPTHLIKTRGQQVTLRCSSQSGHNTVSWYQQALGQGPQFIFQYYREEENGRGNFPPRFSGLQFPNYSSELNVNALELDDSALYLCASSIRLASYNEQFFGPGTRLTVL.

The J gene is TRBJ2-5, the V gene TRBV12-5; 7 nucleotides match TRBD2. From germline, CDR1 is LGHNT and CDR2 FRNRAP. V lost 6 bases, J lost 5 bases, and 12 bases stayed unmatched. CDR3 length: 15 residues. The CDR3 DNA reads as TGTGCTAGTGGCCCTCGGACTAGTGGGATGGAGACCCAGTACTTC. Translating it yields CASGPRTSGMETQYF.

The V call is TRBV5-1, the J call TRBJ2-3; D may be TRBD1 or TRBD2 (7 bases each). The CDR3 totals 15 residues. Germline V gene data show CDR1 as SGHRS and CDR2 as YFSETQ. Trimming removed 6 bases at V and 0 bases at J, with 14 bases between. In DNA form, the CDR3 reads TGCGCCAGCACCCCGGGGGGACAGAGCACAGATACGCAGTATTTT. As protein: CASTPGGQSTDTQYF.

This clone was detected only once. The V and J genes are TRBV19 and TRBJ1-2, with D possibly being TRBD1 (5 bases). CDR1 is LNHDA and CDR2 is SQIVND in the germline V gene (reference sequence). This CDR3 is built from 17 residues. Trimming shortened V by 2 bases and J by 4 bases, and 20 bases separated the two germline ends. CDR3 DNA: TGTGCCAGTAGTATAACCCTCACGGGGGGGGAGCGCTATGGCTACACCTTC. Translated, it gives CASSITLTGGERYGYTF.

The V call is TRBV4-1, the J call TRBJ2-7; TRBD1 matches at 11 bases. Germline lookup yields CDR1 MGHRA and CDR2 YSYEKL. The CDR3 totals 15 residues. With V trimmed by 3 bases and J by 7 bases, 8 bases remained unmatched. CDR3 residues: CASSHGQGANREQYF. The CDR3 region has the DNA TGCGCCAGCAGCCACGGACAGGGGGCAAATCGGGAGCAGTACTTC.

The chain uses TRBV7-7 and TRBJ1-1, with D tentatively TRBD1 (6 bases). V lost 4 bases, J lost 1 base, and 16 bases lay in between. The V gene's germline CDR1 is SSHAT and CDR2 FNYEAQ (reference sequence). The CDR3 has 16 residues. The CDR3 protein is CASSSAWGAKNTEAFF. DNA for the CDR3: TGTGCCAGCAGCTCCGCGTGGGGGGCGAAGAACACTGAAGCTTTCTTT. The entire variable domain, with the rest obtained from reference TRBV7-7 and TRBJ1-1, is as follows: GAGVSQSPRYKVTKRGQDVTLRCDPISSHATLYWYQQALGQGPEFLTYFNYEAQPDKSGLPSDRFSAERPEGSISTLTIQRTEQRDSAMYRCASSSAWGAKNTEAFFGQGTRLTVV.

The V and J genes are TRBV19 and TRBJ2-6; unclear D gene. The germline V gene has CDR1 LNHDA and CDR2 SQIVND (reference sequence). There are 16 residues in the CDR3. V was pared by 5 bases and J by 0 bases, with 11 bases between. The CDR3 DNA sequence: TGTGCCAGTAGTGTCCTACCGCCCTCTGGGGCCAACGTCCTGACTTTC. Its protein product is CASSVLPPSGANVLTF. Using reference TRBV19 and TRBJ2-6 for the parts outside the CDR3, the full variable domain is DGGITQSPKYLFRKEGQNVTLSCEQNLNHDAMYWYRQDPGQGLRLIYYSQIVNDFQKGDIAEGYSVSREKKESFPLTVTSAQKNPTAFYLCASSVLPPSGANVLTFGAGSRLTVL.